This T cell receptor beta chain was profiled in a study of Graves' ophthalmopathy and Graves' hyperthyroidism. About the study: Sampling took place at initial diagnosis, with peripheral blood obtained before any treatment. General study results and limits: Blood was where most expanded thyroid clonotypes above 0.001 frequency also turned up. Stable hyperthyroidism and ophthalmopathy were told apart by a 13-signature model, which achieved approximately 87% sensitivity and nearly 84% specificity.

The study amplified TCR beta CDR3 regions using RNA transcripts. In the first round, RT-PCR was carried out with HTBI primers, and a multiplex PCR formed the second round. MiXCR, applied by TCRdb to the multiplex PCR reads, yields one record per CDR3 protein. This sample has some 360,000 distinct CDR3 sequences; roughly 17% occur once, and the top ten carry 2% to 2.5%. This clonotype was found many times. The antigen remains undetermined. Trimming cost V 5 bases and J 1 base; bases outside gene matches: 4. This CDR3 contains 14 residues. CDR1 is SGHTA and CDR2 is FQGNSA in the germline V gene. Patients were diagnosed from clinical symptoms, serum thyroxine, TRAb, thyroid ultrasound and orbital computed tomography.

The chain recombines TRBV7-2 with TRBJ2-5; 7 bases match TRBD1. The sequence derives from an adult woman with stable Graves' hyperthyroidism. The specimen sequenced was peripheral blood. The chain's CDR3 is CASSRGQFQETQYF. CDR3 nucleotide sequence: TGTGCCAGCAGCCGGGGACAGTTCCAAGAGACCCAGTACTTC.